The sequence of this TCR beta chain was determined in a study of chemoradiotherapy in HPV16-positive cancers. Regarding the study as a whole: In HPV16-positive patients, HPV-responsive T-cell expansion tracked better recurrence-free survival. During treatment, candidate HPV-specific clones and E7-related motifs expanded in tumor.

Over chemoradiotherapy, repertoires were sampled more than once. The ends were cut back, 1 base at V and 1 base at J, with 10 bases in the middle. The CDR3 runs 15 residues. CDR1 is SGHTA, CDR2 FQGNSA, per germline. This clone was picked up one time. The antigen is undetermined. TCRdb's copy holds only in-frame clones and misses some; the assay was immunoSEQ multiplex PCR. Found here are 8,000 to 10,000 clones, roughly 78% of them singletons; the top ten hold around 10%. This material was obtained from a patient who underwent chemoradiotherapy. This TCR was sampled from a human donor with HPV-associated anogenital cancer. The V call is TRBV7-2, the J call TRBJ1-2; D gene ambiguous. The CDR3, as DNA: TGTGCCAGCAGCTTAGATTTCGGCAGTAACTATGGCTACACCTTC. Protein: CASSLDFGSNYGYTF.